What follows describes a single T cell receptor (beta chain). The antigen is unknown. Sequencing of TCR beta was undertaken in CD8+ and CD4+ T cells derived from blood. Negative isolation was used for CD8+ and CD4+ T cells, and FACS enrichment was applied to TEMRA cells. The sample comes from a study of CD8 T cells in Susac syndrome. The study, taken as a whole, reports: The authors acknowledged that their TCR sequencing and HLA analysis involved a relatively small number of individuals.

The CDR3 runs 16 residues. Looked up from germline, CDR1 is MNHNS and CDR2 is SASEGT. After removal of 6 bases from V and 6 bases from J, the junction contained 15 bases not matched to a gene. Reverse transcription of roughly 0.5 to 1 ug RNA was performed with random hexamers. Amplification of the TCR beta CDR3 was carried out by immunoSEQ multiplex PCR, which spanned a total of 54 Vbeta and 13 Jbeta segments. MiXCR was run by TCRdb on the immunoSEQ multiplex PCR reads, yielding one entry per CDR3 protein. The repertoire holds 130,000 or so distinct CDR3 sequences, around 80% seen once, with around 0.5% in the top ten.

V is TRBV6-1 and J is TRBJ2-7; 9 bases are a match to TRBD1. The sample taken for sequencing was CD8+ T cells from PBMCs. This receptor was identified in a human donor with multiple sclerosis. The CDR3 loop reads CASSNRRDRVKPEQYF. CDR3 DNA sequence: TGTGCCAGCAGCAATCGACGGGACAGGGTCAAACCCGAGCAGTACTTC.